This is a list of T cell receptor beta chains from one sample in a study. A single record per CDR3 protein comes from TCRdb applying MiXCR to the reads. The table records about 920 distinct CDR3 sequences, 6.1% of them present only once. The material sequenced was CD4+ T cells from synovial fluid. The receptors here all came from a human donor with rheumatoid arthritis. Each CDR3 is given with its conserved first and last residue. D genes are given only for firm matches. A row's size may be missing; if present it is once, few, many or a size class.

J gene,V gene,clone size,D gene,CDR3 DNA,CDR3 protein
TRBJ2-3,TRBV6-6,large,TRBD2,TGTGCCAGCAGTTATCGACGGAAACTAGCGGGACGCACAGATACGCAGTATTTT,CASSYRRKLAGRTDTQYF
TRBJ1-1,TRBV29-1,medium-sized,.,TGCAGCGTTGAAAGGTGGGAAACTGAAGCTTTCTTT,CSVERWETEAFF
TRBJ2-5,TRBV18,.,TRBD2,TGTGCCAGCTCACGTCTAGGACTAGCGGGAGAAGAGACCCAGTACTTC,CASSRLGLAGEETQYF
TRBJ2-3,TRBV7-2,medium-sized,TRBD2,TGTGCCAGCAGCTCTAGCGGGAGCACAGATACGCAGTATTTT,CASSSSGSTDTQYF
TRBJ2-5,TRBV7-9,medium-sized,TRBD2,TGTGCCAGCAGCCCGACTAGCGGGAGCCAAGAGACCCAGTACTTC,CASSPTSGSQETQYF
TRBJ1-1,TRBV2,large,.,TGTGCCAGCAGCCGGGACTCTAGTAGGGGCACTGAAGCTTTCTTT,CASSRDSSRGTEAFF
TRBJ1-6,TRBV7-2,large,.,TGTGCCAGCAGCACCTACGGATCCCGTGGATCACCCCTCCACTTT,CASSTYGSRGSPLHF
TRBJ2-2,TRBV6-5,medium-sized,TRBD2,TGTGCCAGCAGTGGAATTAGCGGGAGGAGGGGGACCGGGGAGCTGTTTTTT,CASSGISGRRGTGELFF
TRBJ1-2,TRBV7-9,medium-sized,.,TGTGCCACCCTGACGGGGGGCGACCCCTATGGCTACACCTTC,CATLTGGDPYGYTF
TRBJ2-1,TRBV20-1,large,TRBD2,TGCAGTGCTAGAGATCATCTAGCGGGAGCTTACAATGAGCAGTTCTTC,CSARDHLAGAYNEQFF
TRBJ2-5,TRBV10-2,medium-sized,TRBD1,TGCGCCAGCACCACCGGGACAGACTTTGAGACCCAGTACTTC,CASTTGTDFETQYF
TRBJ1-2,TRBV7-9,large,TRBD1,TGTGCCAGCAGCTTGACAGGGGCGACATCTGAGTATGGCTACACCTTC,CASSLTGATSEYGYTF
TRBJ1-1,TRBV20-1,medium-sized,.,TGCAGTGCTAGATCGAGTTTTAGCACTGAAGCTTTCTTT,CSARSSFSTEAFF
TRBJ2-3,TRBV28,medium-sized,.,TGTGCCAGCAGTTTGGGGGCCACGGTGCAGTATTTT,CASSLGATVQYF
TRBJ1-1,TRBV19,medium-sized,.,TGTGCCAGTAACCTCGGGGTCTCTGAAGCTTTCTTT,CASNLGVSEAFF
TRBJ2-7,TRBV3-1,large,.,TGTGCCAGCAGCCAAGGGACTAAGGCCTACGAGCAGTACTTC,CASSQGTKAYEQYF
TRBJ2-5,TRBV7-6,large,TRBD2,TGTGCCAGCAGCTTTCCGGGGGGGACCCAGTACTTC,CASSFPGGTQYF
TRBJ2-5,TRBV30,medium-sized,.,TGTGCCGGGGTAGGTGCGGGGAACCAAGAGACCCAGTACTTC,CAGVGAGNQETQYF
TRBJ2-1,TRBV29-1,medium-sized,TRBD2,TGCAGCGAGACCGGGACTAGCGGCTACAATGAGCAGTTCTTC,CSETGTSGYNEQFF
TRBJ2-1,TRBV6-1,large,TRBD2,TGTGCCAGCAACCCGGGACTAGCGGTCCGACGGGGGTGGCGCAATGAGCAGTTCTTC,CASNPGLAVRRGWRNEQFF
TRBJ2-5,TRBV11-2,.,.,TGTGCCAGCAGCTTATGGCTCTGGGAGACCCACTTC,CASSLWLWETHF
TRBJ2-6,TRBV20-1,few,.,TGCAGTGCTAGAGTTACTGGGAACTCTGGGGCCAACGTCCTGACTTTC,CSARVTGNSGANVLTF
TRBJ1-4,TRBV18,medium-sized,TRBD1,TGTGCCAGCTCACTTCTAACCGGACAGGGGCGGAATGAAAAACTGTTTTTT,CASSLLTGQGRNEKLFF
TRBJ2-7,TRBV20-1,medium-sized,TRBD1,TGCAGTGCTCGAAAACTCGGGGACAGGAGAGAATACGAGCAGTACTTC,CSARKLGDRREYEQYF
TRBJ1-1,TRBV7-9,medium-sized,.,TGTGCCAGCAGCATAATAACAGGGAAGGGCACTGAAGCTTTCTTT,CASSIITGKGTEAFF
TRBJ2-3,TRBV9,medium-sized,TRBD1,TGTGCCAGCAGCGTACTAGACAGGGGGTCAGATACGCAGTATTTT,CASSVLDRGSDTQYF
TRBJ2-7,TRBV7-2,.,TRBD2,TGTGCCAGCAGCTATAGCGGGAGTGCGTCCTACGAGCAGTACTTC,CASSYSGSASYEQYF
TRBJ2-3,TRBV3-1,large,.,TGTGCCAGCAGCCAAGAGGACCAGGGCACAGATACGCAGTATTTT,CASSQEDQGTDTQYF
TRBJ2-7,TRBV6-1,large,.,TGTGCCAGCAGTCCGCCCGGGACCCAAACCTACGAGCAGTACTTC,CASSPPGTQTYEQYF
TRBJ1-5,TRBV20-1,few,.,TGCAGTGCCGAAGGGAGGGGCAATCAGCCCCAGCATTTT,CSAEGRGNQPQHF
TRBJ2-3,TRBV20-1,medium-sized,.,TGCAGTGCTCCCTCGGGCACAGATACGCAGTATTTT,CSAPSGTDTQYF
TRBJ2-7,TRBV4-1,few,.,TGCGCCAGCAGCTTTCAAATTAGCGGCGGGGCCTACGAGCAGTACTTC,CASSFQISGGAYEQYF
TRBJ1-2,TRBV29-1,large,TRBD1,TGCAGCGCTGGGACAGGGAATGGCTACACCTTC,CSAGTGNGYTF
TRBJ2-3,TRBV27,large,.,TGTGCCAGCAGTTTCAGACAGATCACAGATACGCAGTATTTT,CASSFRQITDTQYF